Below, one T cell receptor (beta chain) is given with its context. The target antigen is unknown. The data derive from a study of cytomegalovirus exposure and HLA in healthy donors. In the study overall: The 120 validation repertoires were produced on the same platform as the roughly 690 repertoires of the first cohort. This was reported in a later analysis.

V was shortened by 6 bases and J by 5 bases, with 13 bases between the two germline ends. There are 12 residues in the CDR3. Per germline, CDR1 SQVTM and CDR2 ANQGSEA. Study results and limitations: It was approximately 170 TCR beta chains that were listed as cytomegalovirus-associated. Reports described diagnosis of cytomegalovirus status by the classifier as highly specific and sensitive.

Only in-frame clones appear in the TCRdb table, and some are missing; sequencing was by immunoSEQ multiplex PCR. The table has 200,000 to 300,000 clones, 90% seen once. The sample taken for sequencing was PBMCs. The source of this sequence is a woman younger than 45 in good health and CMV-seronegative. The chain recombines TRBV29-1 with TRBJ2-5; D not certain. CDR3 sequence: CSVVDVLETQYF. The CDR3 nucleotides are TGCAGCGTCGTTGATGTATTGGAGACCCAGTACTTC.